This T cell receptor (beta chain) was sequenced for a study of T cells in Graves' hyperthyroidism and ophthalmopathy. This clonotype was recorded many times. The antigen is undetermined. The J segment lost 14 bases and the V segment lost 5 bases, leaving 11 bases of the junction unmatched. The CDR3 totals 12 residues. Whole-study findings and limits: Blood samples included most of the expanded thyroid clonotypes exceeding 0.001.

Researchers took RNA transcripts and amplified the TCR beta CDR3 regions from them. The HTBI set primed first-round TCR CDR3 RT-PCR. TCRdb called the multiplex PCR reads again in MiXCR, with one record for every CDR3 protein. Here the sample spans 500,000 to 750,000 distinct CDR3 sequences, 14% being singletons. The sequencing input was blood. The sequence was collected from a woman in her late teens or twenties with Graves' ophthalmopathy. This sequence joins TRBV12-3 or TRBV12-4 and TRBJ2-5; 7 positions match TRBD1. CDR3 sequence (DNA): TGTGCCAGCAGTCCTCTGGACAGGCCTTTTTACTTC. Protein product: CASSPLDRPFYF.